Below, one T cell receptor (beta chain) is given with its context. Germline values: CDR1 SEHNR, CDR2 FQNEAQ (reference sequence). The CDR3 is made up of 15 amino acids. The ends were cut back, 4 bases at V and 5 bases at J, with 12 bases in the middle. TCRdb re-called the 5' RACE reads with MiXCR, one entry per CDR3 protein. Of under 600,000 distinct CDR3 sequences in the sample, approximately 21% are singletons; the top ten hold about 8.7%. These data are taken from a study of T-cell memory formation after mild COVID-19. The source material was PBMCs or a T cell subset sorted from them (not recorded which). The genes are TRBV7-9 and TRBJ1-6; D gene uncertain. The source of this sequence is an adult woman who had mild COVID-19 (a few samples of this study predate the infection). Cell type and time point are not known. The CDR3 DNA is TGTGCCAGCAGCTCGATGGGTTTGGATAATTCACCCCTCCACTTT. Its protein product is CASSSMGLDNSPLHF.